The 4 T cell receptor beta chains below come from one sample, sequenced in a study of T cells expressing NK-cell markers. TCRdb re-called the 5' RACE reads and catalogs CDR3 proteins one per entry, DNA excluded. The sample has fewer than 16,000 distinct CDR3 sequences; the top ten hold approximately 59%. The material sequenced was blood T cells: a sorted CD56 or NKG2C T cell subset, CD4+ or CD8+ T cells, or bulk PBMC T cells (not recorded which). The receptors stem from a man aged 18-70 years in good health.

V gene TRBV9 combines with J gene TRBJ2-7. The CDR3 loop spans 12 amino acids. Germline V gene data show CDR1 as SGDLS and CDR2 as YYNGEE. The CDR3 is CASSPGLYEQYF.

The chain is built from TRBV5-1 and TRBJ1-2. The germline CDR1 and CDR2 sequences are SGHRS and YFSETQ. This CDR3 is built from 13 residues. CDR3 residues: CASSLSGNYGYTF.

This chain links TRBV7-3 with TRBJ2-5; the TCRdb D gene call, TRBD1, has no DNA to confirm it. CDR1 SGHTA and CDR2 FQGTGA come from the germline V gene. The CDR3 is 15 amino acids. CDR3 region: CASSLTGKRGETQYF. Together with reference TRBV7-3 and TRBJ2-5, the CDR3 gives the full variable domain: GAGVSQTPSNKVTEKGKYVELRCDPISGHTALYWYRQSLGQGPEFLIYFQGTGAADDSGLPNDRFFAVRPEGSVSTLKIQRTERGDSAVYLCASSLTGKRGETQYFGPGTRLLVL.

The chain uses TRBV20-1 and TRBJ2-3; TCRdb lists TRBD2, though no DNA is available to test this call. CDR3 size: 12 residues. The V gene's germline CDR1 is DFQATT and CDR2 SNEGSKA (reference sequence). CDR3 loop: CSEEGRADTQYF.